The clone carrying this T cell receptor (beta chain) was seen a handful of times. Its antigen is not identified. These data originate in a study of beta chain features in type 1 diabetes. Study-wide points: All four CD4+ subsets of Type 1 diabetes patients contained TCRB CDR3s that were moderately but significantly shorter.

Germline CDR1 reads SGHDN; CDR2 reads FVKESK. This CDR3 has 14 residues. V lost 4 bases and J lost 5, with 14 bases in between. Every participating donor gave one draw, a heparinised blood sample averaging about 100 mL. Expressed TCRB transcripts were sequenced, since all the RNA that had been isolated was reverse transcribed. TCRdb's copy holds only in-frame clones and misses some; the assay was immunoSEQ multiplex PCR. The sample shows about 170,000 clones, about 7.8% of them seen only once. The chain uses TRBV14 and TRBJ1-1; no clear D. The TCR comes from a woman aged 40 to 49 with type 1 diabetes. Material: central memory CD4+ T cells from blood. DNA of the CDR3: TGTGCCAGCAGCCTGATAGGTTCCAGGACTGAAGCTTTCTTT. Translated, it gives CASSLIGSRTEAFF.